These T cell receptor beta chains were read from a single sample in a study of response to subunit inactivated influenza vaccine. TCRdb processed the RT-PCR reads anew with MiXCR; each CDR3 protein has one entry. The sample shows 450,000 to 600,000 distinct CDR3 sequences, roughly 8.2% of them seen only once. The starting material was PBMCs from blood, obtained around 25 months after vaccination. The source is a man between 50 and 69 years old who received an inactivated influenza vaccine. CDR3s include the opening cysteine and the closing phenylalanine or tryptophan. Fields, in order: J gene, V gene, D gene, clone size, CDR3 protein, CDR3 DNA. A D gene is named only where the DNA matches it firmly. Size is stated for part of the rows, as once, few or many counts, or as a class when the clone is expanded.

TRBJ2-7 | TRBV12-3/TRBV12-4 | . | . | CASSLLSGTIGYEQYF | TGTGCCAGCAGCCTCTTGAGCGGGACAATTGGCTACGAGCAGTACTTC
TRBJ2-2 | TRBV7-9 | . | many | CATQSLVTGELFF | TGTGCCACTCAAAGCCTAGTCACCGGGGAGCTGTTTTTT
TRBJ2-7 | TRBV5-1 | . | . | CASSDVGGNYEQYF | TGCGCCAGCAGCGATGTCGGGGGAAACTACGAGCAGTACTTC
TRBJ1-2 | TRBV5-1 | . | many | CASSSGLNYGYTF | TGCGCCAGCAGCTCCGGACTGAACTATGGCTACACCTTC
TRBJ2-3 | TRBV5-1 | TRBD1 | . | CASSPGTVDTQYF | TGCGCCAGCAGCCCGGGGACAGTAGATACGCAGTATTTT
TRBJ2-1 | TRBV27 | TRBD2 | many | CASSPRGAGAHNEQFF | TGTGCCAGCAGTCCGAGGGGCGCGGGAGCGCACAATGAGCAGTTCTTC
TRBJ2-7 | TRBV7-8 | TRBD1 | few | CASSLVGQGLIEQYF | TGTGCCAGCAGCTTAGTCGGACAGGGACTTATCGAGCAGTACTTC
TRBJ2-3 | TRBV7-2 | TRBD2 | few | CASSYVGTSASDTQYF | TGTGCCAGCAGCTATGTCGGGACTAGCGCCTCAGATACGCAGTATTTT
TRBJ2-1 | TRBV12-3/TRBV12-4 | . | many | CASSRGNKQFF | TGTGCCAGCAGTCGAGGTAACAAGCAGTTCTTC
TRBJ2-7 | TRBV5-4 | . | few | CASSSSAGSYEQYF | TGTGCCAGCAGCTCCTCCGCCGGGTCCTACGAGCAGTACTTC
TRBJ2-2 | TRBV6-2/TRBV6-3 | TRBD1 | . | CASSQTGAGELFF | TGTGCCAGCAGCCAGACAGGGGCCGGGGAGCTGTTTTTT
TRBJ2-2 | TRBV4-2 | . | many | CASSQDRGPVGLFF | TGTGCCAGCAGCCAAGATCGGGGTCCGGTAGGGCTGTTTTTT
TRBJ2-3 | TRBV4-2 | . | . | CASSQAGEPDTQYF | TGTGCCAGCAGCCAAGCGGGAGAGCCAGATACGCAGTATTTT
TRBJ2-5 | TRBV20-1 | . | . | CSARDFAKRGETQYF | TGCAGTGCTAGAGATTTCGCCAAGCGTGGGGAGACCCAGTACTTC
TRBJ1-5 | TRBV11-1 | TRBD1 | many | CASSSGSGTGRQDQPQHF | TGTGCCAGCAGCTCCGGGTCCGGGACAGGGAGGCAGGATCAGCCCCAGCATTTT
TRBJ1-3 | TRBV12-3/TRBV12-4 | . | . | CASSFGRYSGNTIYF | TGTGCCAGCAGTTTTGGCCGCTACTCTGGAAACACCATATATTTT
TRBJ1-5 | TRBV2 | . | many | CASRGADSNQPQHF | TGTGCCAGTAGAGGGGCGGACAGCAATCAGCCCCAGCATTTT
TRBJ2-5 | TRBV5-1 | . | many | CASSPRPQETQYF | TGCGCCAGCAGCCCACGACCCCAAGAGACCCAGTACTTC
TRBJ1-1 | TRBV7-2 | TRBD1 | few | CASSFGGGATEAFF | TGTGCCAGCAGCTTTGGAGGGGGCGCGACTGAAGCTTTCTTT
TRBJ1-2 | TRBV12-3/TRBV12-4 | . | many | CASSIGLLSYGYTF | TGTGCCAGCAGTATAGGACTTCTCTCCTATGGCTACACCTTC
TRBJ2-7 | TRBV12-3/TRBV12-4 | TRBD2 | few | CASSSKTIGTSGGSSYEQYF | TGTGCCAGCAGTTCAAAAACGATCGGGACTAGCGGAGGAAGCTCCTACGAGCAGTACTTC
TRBJ2-1 | TRBV10-3 | TRBD2 | . | CAISESAAGSYNEQFF | TGTGCCATCAGTGAGTCGGCAGCGGGGAGCTACAATGAGCAGTTCTTC
TRBJ2-1 | TRBV5-6 | TRBD1 | few | CASSWWTGTGSNEQFF | TGTGCCAGCAGCTGGTGGACCGGGACAGGGTCGAATGAGCAGTTCTTC
TRBJ2-2 | TRBV20-1 | . | many | CSARQGSPTGELFF | TGCAGTGCCAGGCAGGGGAGCCCCACCGGGGAGCTGTTTTTT
TRBJ2-1 | TRBV6-2/TRBV6-3 | TRBD2 | few | CASISGGAGNEQFF | TGTGCCAGCATTAGCGGGGGGGCCGGCAATGAGCAGTTCTTC
TRBJ2-1 | TRBV5-1 | TRBD2 | many | CASSPPSGSDEQFF | TGCGCCAGCAGCCCCCCTAGCGGGAGCGATGAGCAGTTCTTC
TRBJ2-7 | TRBV7-2 | . | . | CASSPWASGGYEQYF | TGTGCCAGCAGCCCCTGGGCGTCTGGGGGCTACGAGCAGTACTTC